The 19 T cell receptor beta chains below were found in one sample sequenced in a study of metastatic and nonmetastatic thyroid tumors. Among the patients, none had received any treatment before thyroid surgery. TCRdb re-clonotyped the PCR reads through MiXCR. Of roughly 13,000 clones in the sample, 27% are singletons; the top ten hold roughly 19%. The sample was tumor tissue. The receptors originated from a female donor with papillary thyroid cancer or a benign thyroid nodule (not recorded which). Some clones in this sample may be carry-over from other donors' samples.

This clone was seen many times. V is TRBV18 and J is TRBJ2-5, with TRBD2 as a possible D gene (5 bases). Germline CDR1 KGHSH, CDR2 LQKENI. V shed 3 bases and J shed 4 bases, with 9 bases lying between them. The CDR3 runs 13 residues. The CDR3 protein is CASSPGMGETQYF. The CDR3 DNA reads as TGTGCCAGCTCACCCGGGATGGGAGAGACCCAGTACTTC.

This clone showed up many times. The gene calls are TRBV6-1 and TRBJ2-5; D might be TRBD1 (5 bases). Between the trimmed V and J ends, which lost 2 bases and 3 bases, there was a span of 7 bases. CDR3 length equals 13 residues. CDR1 is MNHNS and CDR2 is SASEGT in the germline V gene. The CDR3 loop reads CASSERTKETQYF. The CDR3 DNA sequence: TGTGCCAGCAGTGAAAGGACAAAAGAGACCCAGTACTTC.

This clone appeared a few times. The chain joins TRBV24-1 to TRBJ2-7; 7 bases are shared with TRBD2. V gave up 5 bases and J gave up 5 bases; unmatched junction bases: 8. The CDR3 is 14 amino acids. The germline CDR1 and CDR2 sequences are KGHDR and SFDVKD. For the CDR3, the DNA is TGTGCCACCAGTGGGCCCGCGGGGGATGACGAGCAGTACTTC. Encoded protein: CATSGPAGDDEQYF.

This clone was recorded at least ten times. V gene TRBV28 combines with J gene TRBJ1-1; 8 nucleotides agree with TRBD1. This CDR3 is built from 13 residues. V lost 2 bases to trimming and J lost 8 bases; unmatched junction nucleotides: 4. Germline assignment: CDR1 MDHEN and CDR2 SYDVKM. CDR3 DNA: TGTGCCAGCAGTTTACCTGGGACAGGAGAAGCTTTCTTT. Translation: CASSLPGTGEAFF. Supplemented by reference TRBV28 and TRBJ1-1, the full variable domain reads DVKVTQSSRYLVKRTGEKVFLECVQDMDHENMFWYRQDPGLGLRLIYFSYDVKMKEKGDIPEGYSVSREKKERFSLILESASTNQTSMYLCASSLPGTGEAFFGQGTRLTVV.

Ten or more counts support this clone. The CDR3: CASSSSGTGPTPLHF. CDR3 DNA sequence: TGTGCCAGCAGCTCATCCGGGACAGGCCCAACACCCCTCCACTTT. This sequence joins TRBV12-3 or TRBV12-4 and TRBJ1-6; the match to TRBD1 covers 8 bases. V was clipped by 6 bases and J by 11 bases; unmatched bases: 12. CDR3 length equals 15 residues.

A few counts support this clone. CDR3 amino acids: CASSRGSGSTDTQYF. Written as DNA, the CDR3 is TGTGCCAGCAGTCGAGGTAGCGGTAGCACAGATACGCAGTATTTT. This chain links TRBV6-2 or TRBV6-3 with TRBJ2-3; D may be TRBD2 (6 bases). The ends were cut back, 5 bases at V and 0 bases at J, with 12 bases in the middle. This CDR3 region has 15 residues. The germline CDR1 and CDR2 sequences are MNHEY and SVGEGT.

Ten or more counts support this clone. V and J are TRBV19 and TRBJ2-3, with D unresolved. V lost 11 bases, J lost 1 base, and 16 bases lay in between. Germline V lookup: CDR1 LNHDA, CDR2 SQIVND (reference sequence). The CDR3 spans 14 residues. CDR3 residues: CASTLSSRTDTQYF. The CDR3 DNA is TGTGCCTCCACCCTTAGTTCCCGCACAGATACGCAGTATTTT.

This clone was observed at least ten times. The gene calls are TRBV11-1 and TRBJ2-2, with D uncertain. CDR3 size: 16 residues. Germline V gene data show CDR1 as SGHAT and CDR2 as FQDESV (reference sequence). Trimming removed 5 bases from V and 3 bases from J, with 16 bases in between. The DNA of the CDR3 is TGTGCCAGCAGCCCCGCAGAATATGCTTACACCGGGGAGCTGTTTTTT. This encodes CASSPAEYAYTGELFF.

The chain uses TRBV30 and TRBJ1-6; D is unresolved. Between the trimmed V and J ends, which lost 3 bases and 9 bases, there was a span of 12 bases. This CDR3 contains 13 residues. CDR1 and CDR2 from the germline V gene are GTSNPN and SVGIG (reference sequence). The CDR3 region has the DNA TGTGCCTGGAGCGCTGGAATGGGTTCACCCCTCCACTTT. Protein sequence: CAWSAGMGSPLHF.

By share, this clone ranks as medium-sized. This chain links TRBV20-1 with TRBJ2-5, with D possibly being TRBD1 or TRBD2 (5 bases each). This CDR3 is built from 16 residues. CDR1 and CDR2 (germline): DFQATT, SNEGSKA (reference sequence). V lost 0 bases and J lost 2, with 16 bases in between. This chain's CDR3 is CSAREHGAGLQETQYF. The CDR3 DNA sequence: TGCAGTGCTAGAGAACATGGGGCGGGCTTACAAGAGACCCAGTACTTC.

This clone turned up a few times. This chain joins TRBV28 and TRBJ2-3; 8 positions agree with TRBD1. This CDR3 is 15 amino acids long. With 5 bases clipped from V and 3 bases from J, the junction kept 7 bases outside the gene matches. Germline V lookup: CDR1 MDHEN, CDR2 SYDVKM. CDR3: CASSPPDRDTDTQYF. CDR3 coding DNA: TGTGCCAGCAGTCCCCCGGACAGGGATACAGATACGCAGTATTTT. Full variable domain (remainder filled in from reference TRBV28 and TRBJ2-3): DVKVTQSSRYLVKRTGEKVFLECVQDMDHENMFWYRQDPGLGLRLIYFSYDVKMKEKGDIPEGYSVSREKKERFSLILESASTNQTSMYLCASSPPDRDTDTQYFGPGTRLTVL.

The chain uses TRBV7-2 and TRBJ2-2; D is ambiguous. The germline V gene encodes CDR1 SGHTA and CDR2 FQGNSA. Trimming removed 0 bases from V and 0 bases from J, with 2 bases in between. The length of the CDR3 is 14 residues. In DNA form, the CDR3 reads TGTGCCAGCAGCTTAGCGTCGAACACCGGGGAGCTGTTTTTT. Its protein product is CASSLASNTGELFF.

At least ten counts were recorded for this clone. It is likely a read error, because the conserved phenylalanine at the end of the CDR3 is missing. The chain has TRBV11-2 and TRBJ2-2; D is perhaps TRBD1 (6 bases). Germline V gene lookup returns CDR1 SGHAT and CDR2 FQNNGV. V gave up 4 bases and J gave up 4 bases, with 10 bases separating them. CDR3 size: 14 residues. The CDR3 DNA sequence: TGTGCCAGCAGCTCACAGGGCCCCACCGGGGAGCTGTTTCTT. Its translation is CASSSQGPTGELFL.

This clone was seen ten or more times. The chain employs TRBV29-1 and TRBJ2-1; a weak D match, TRBD2 (5 bases). Germline V gene sequence: CDR1 SQVTM, CDR2 ANQGSEA. Between the trimmed V and J ends, which lost 7 bases and 10 bases, there was a span of 17 bases. The CDR3 totals 12 residues. DNA for the CDR3: TGCAGCGATGATACTAGACTCCGAGAGCAGTTCTTC. This translates into CSDDTRLREQFF.

This clone appeared a few times. One end of the junction fails to match germline, which may point to a read error. Within the sample, other DNA sequences also encode this same CDR3. The chain links TRBV4-2 to TRBJ1-1; a possible D gene is TRBD1 (6 bases). Germline lookup yields CDR1 LGHNA and CDR2 YNFKEQ. The CDR3 loop spans 14 amino acids. The CDR3 nucleotides read TGTGCCAGCAGCCACGACAGGATGGGGACTGAAGCTTTCTTC. The encoded protein is CASSHDRMGTEAFF.

This clone was seen a handful of times. This chain links TRBV28 with TRBJ1-2, with TRBD1 as a possible D gene (5 bases). Per the germline V gene, CDR1 is MDHEN and CDR2 is SYDVKM. The CDR3 runs 17 residues. V was trimmed by 6 bases and J by 4 bases, leaving 24 bases between them. In DNA, the CDR3 is TGTGCCAGCAGCACAAGGCACAGGAAGTGGAATAGCTATGGCTACACCTTC. Its protein product is CASSTRHRKWNSYGYTF.

This clone was counted at least ten times. The chain recombines TRBV12-3 or TRBV12-4 with TRBJ2-1; perhaps TRBD2 as D (6 bases). V was clipped by 11 bases and J by 4 bases, with 18 bases between them. This CDR3 contains 14 residues. The CDR3 sequence is CASSPGVGYNEQFF. DNA of the CDR3: TGTGCCTCCTCGCCGGGGGTTGGGTACAATGAGCAGTTCTTC.

This clone was seen many times. The chain carries TRBV2 and TRBJ2-2; tentatively, D is TRBD2 (7 bases). The CDR3 covers 15 residues. The germline V and J ends were trimmed by 2 bases and 8 bases, with 15 bases remaining between them. Germline CDR1 and CDR2: SNHLY and FYNNEI. The CDR3 coding sequence is TGTGCCAGCAGTGAACGGTGGGGGGGCGAGGGGGAGCTGTTTTTT. Encoded protein: CASSERWGGEGELFF.

The chain employs TRBV4-1 and TRBJ2-2; D is uncertain. The germline V and J ends were trimmed by 5 bases and 4 bases, with 11 bases remaining between them. The CDR3 contains 14 residues. Germline V CDR1 and CDR2: MGHRA, YSYEKL. The CDR3 region has the DNA TGCGCCAGCAGCTTCTCCCAGGTCACCGGGGAGCTGTTTTTT. It translates to CASSFSQVTGELFF.